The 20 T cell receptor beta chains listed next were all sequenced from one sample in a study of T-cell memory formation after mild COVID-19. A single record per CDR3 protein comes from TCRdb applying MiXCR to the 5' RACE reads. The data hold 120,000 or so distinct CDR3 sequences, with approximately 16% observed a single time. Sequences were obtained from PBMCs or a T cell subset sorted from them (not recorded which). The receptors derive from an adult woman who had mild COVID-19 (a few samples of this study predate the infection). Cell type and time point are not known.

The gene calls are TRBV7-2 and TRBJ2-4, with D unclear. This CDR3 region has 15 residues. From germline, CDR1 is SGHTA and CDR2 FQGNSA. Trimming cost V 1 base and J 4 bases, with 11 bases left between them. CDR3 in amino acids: CASSLGAAAKNIQYF. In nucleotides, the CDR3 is TGTGCCAGCAGCTTAGGGGCGGCAGCTAAAAACATTCAGTACTTC.

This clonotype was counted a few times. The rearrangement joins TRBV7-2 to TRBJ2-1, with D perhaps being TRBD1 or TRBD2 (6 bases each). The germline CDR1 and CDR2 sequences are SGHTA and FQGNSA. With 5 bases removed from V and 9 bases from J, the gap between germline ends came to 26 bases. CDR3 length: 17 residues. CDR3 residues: CASSPYSTRGVQGEQFF. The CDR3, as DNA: TGTGCCAGCAGCCCCTACTCGACTAGGGGTGTACAGGGTGAGCAGTTCTTC.

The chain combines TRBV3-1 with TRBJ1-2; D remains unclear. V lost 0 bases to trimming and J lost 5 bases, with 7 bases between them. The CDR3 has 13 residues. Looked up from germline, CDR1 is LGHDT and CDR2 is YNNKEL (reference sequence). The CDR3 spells CASSQDAVYGYTF. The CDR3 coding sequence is TGTGCCAGCAGCCAAGATGCGGTTTATGGCTACACCTTC.

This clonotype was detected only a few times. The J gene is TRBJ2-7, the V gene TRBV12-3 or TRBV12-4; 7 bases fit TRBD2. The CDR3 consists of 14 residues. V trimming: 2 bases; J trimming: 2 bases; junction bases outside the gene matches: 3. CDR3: CASSLLSGTYEQYF. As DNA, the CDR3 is TGTGCCAGCAGTTTACTAAGCGGGACCTACGAGCAGTACTTC.

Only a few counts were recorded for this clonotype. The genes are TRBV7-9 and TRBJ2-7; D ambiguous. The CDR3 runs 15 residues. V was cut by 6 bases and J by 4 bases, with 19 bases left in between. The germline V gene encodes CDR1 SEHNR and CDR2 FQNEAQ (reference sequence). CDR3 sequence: CASSPASAARYEQYF. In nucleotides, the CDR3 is TGTGCCAGCAGTCCTGCCAGCGCAGCGAGGTACGAGCAGTACTTC.

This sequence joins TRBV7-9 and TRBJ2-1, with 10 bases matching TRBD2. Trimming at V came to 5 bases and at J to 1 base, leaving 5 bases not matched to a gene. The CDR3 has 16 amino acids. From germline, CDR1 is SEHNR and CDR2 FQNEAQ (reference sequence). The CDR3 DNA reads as TGTGCCAGCAGCCCGCTAGCGGGGGATTCCTACAATGAGCAGTTCTTC. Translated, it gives CASSPLAGDSYNEQFF.

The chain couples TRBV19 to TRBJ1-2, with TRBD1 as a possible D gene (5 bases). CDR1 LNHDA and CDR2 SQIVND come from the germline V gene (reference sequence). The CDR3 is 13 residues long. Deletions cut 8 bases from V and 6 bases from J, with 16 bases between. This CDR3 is CASGQRGGHGYTF. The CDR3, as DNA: TGTGCCAGTGGGCAACGGGGCGGACATGGCTACACCTTC.

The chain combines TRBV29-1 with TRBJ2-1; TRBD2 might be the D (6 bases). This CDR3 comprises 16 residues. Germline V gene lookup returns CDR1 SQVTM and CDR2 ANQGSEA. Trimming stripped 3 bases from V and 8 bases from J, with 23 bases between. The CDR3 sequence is CSVDKMGVVEGHEQFF. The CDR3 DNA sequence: TGCAGCGTTGATAAAATGGGGGTTGTGGAGGGGCATGAGCAGTTCTTC.

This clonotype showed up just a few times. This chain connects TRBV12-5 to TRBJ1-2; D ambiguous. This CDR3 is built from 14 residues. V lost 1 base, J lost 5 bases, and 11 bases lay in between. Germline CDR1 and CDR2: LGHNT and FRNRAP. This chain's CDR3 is CASGLEIGLYGYTF. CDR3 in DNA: TGTGCTAGTGGTTTGGAGATCGGGCTATATGGCTACACCTTC.

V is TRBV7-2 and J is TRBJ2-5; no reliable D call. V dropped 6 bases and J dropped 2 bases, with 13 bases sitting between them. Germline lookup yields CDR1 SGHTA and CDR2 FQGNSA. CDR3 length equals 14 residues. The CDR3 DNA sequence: TGTGCCAGCAGGAAGGGTTGGGGTCAAGAGACCCAGTACTTC. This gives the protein CASRKGWGQETQYF.

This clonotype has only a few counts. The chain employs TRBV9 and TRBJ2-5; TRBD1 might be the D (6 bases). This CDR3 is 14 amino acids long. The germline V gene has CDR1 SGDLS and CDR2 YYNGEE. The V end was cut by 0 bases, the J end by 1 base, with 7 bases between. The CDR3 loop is CASSVAGVQETQYF. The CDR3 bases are TGTGCCAGCAGCGTAGCAGGGGTCCAAGAGACCCAGTACTTC.

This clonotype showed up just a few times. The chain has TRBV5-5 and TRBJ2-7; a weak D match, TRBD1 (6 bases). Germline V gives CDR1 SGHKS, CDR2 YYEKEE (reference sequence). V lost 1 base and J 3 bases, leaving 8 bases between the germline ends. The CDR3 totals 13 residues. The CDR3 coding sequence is TGTGCCAGCAGCTTGCAACAGGGCTACGAGCAGTACTTC. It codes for CASSLQQGYEQYF.

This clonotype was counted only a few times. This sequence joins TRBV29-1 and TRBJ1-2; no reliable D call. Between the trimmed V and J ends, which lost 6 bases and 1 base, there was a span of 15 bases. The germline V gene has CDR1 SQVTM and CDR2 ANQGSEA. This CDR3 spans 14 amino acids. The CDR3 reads CSVRTVDNNYGYTF. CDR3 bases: TGCAGCGTCCGGACCGTCGACAATAACTATGGCTACACCTTC. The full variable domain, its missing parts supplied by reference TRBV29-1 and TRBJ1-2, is SAVISQKPSRDICQRGTSLTIQCQVDSQVTMMFWYRQQPGQSLTLIATANQGSEATYESGFVIDKFPISRPNLTFSTLTVSNMSPEDSSIYLCSVRTVDNNYGYTFGSGTRLTVV.

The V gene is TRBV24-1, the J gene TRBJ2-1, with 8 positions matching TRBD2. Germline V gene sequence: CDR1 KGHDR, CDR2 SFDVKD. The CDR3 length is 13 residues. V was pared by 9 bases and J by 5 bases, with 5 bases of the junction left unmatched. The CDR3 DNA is TGTGCCACCTGCCCGGGAGGGAACAATGAGCAGTTCTTC. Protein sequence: CATCPGGNNEQFF.

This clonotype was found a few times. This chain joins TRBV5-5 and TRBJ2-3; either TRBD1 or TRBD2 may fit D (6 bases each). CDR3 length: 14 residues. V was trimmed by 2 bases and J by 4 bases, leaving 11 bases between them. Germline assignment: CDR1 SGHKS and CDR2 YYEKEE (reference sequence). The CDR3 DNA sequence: TGTGCCAGCAGCTTAGGGGGGACGGCAGATACGCAGTATTTT. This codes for CASSLGGTADTQYF.

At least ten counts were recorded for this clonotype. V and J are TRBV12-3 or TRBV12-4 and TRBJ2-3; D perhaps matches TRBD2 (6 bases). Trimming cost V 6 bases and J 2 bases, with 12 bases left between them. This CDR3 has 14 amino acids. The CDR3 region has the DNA TGTGCCAGCAGCTTTGGGGGGTCCACAGATACGCAGTATTTT. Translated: CASSFGGSTDTQYF.

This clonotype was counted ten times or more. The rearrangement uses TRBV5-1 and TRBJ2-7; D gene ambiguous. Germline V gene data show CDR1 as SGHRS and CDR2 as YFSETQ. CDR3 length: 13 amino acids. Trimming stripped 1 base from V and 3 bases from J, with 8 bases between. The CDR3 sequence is CASSLRVSYEQYF. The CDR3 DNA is TGCGCCAGCAGCTTGCGCGTGAGCTACGAGCAGTACTTC.

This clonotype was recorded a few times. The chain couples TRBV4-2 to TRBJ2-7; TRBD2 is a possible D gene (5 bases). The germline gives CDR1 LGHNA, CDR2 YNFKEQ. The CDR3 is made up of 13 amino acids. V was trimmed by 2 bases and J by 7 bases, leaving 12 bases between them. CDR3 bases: TGTGCCAGCAGCCAAACGACTACCGGAGAGCAGTACTTC. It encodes CASSQTTTGEQYF.

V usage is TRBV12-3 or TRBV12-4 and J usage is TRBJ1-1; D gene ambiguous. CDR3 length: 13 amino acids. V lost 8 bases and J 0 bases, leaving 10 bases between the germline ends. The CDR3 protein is CASQGILNTEAFF. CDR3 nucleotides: TGTGCCAGCCAAGGTATCCTGAACACTGAAGCTTTCTTT.

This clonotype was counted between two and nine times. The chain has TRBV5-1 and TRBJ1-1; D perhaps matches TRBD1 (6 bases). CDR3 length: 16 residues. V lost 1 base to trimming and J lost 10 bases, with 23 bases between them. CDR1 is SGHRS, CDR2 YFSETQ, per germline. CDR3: CASSLSDVNRADSAFF. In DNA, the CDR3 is TGCGCCAGCAGCTTGTCTGATGTCAACAGGGCGGATTCAGCTTTCTTT.